The subject of this entry is one TCR beta chain. The sample belongs to a study of blood T cell repertoires in COVID-19. Germline assignment: CDR1 SGHRS and CDR2 YFSETQ. Trimming shortened V by 2 bases and J by 0 bases, and 6 bases separated the two germline ends. This CDR3 has 14 residues. Assay used: immunoSEQ multiplex PCR; TCRdb lists only in-frame clones, some missing. The sample contains approximately 280,000 clones, roughly 86% of which appear only once. Those who participated ranged in age from about 18 to 95 years and resided in roughly 26 US areas. The sample consisted of PBMCs or T cells enriched from blood (not recorded which). This TCR came from a woman aged 60-70 years who had recovered from COVID-19. The J gene is TRBJ1-3, the V gene TRBV5-1, with D unresolved. CDR3 in amino acids: CASSLTDSGNTIYF. The CDR3, as DNA: TGCGCCAGCAGCTTAACTGACTCTGGAAACACCATATATTTT.